This TCR beta chain is from a study of radiotherapy plus CTLA-4 blockade in lung cancer. Note on this clone: Its antigen remains unknown.

Only in-frame clones appear in the TCRdb table, and some are missing; sequencing was by immunoSEQ multiplex PCR. Among 45,000 to 60,000 clones listed, 77% were seen once. Regarding the study as a whole: Researchers report tumor-derived TCR clones expanding in blood after radiotherapy plus ipilimumab. The best predictor of response was reported to be early blood T cell clone dynamics, with interferon-beta.

Germline V gene lookup returns CDR1 GTSNPN and CDR2 SVGIG (reference sequence). This CDR3 is built from 14 residues. The chain joins TRBV30 to TRBJ2-5, with D possibly TRBD1 on 6 matching bases. The J call may be wrong; the DNA end is better matched by TRBJ2-7. Sample: peripheral blood, taken from a patient treated with radiotherapy plus ipilimumab. The clonotype was recovered from a human donor with non-small cell lung cancer whose response to radiotherapy plus ipilimumab could not be evaluated. The CDR3 bases are TGTGCCTGGAGTGTGGGGGCTAGCACCTACGAGCAGTACTTC. Translating it yields CAWSVGASTYEQYF.